This TCR beta chain was retrieved from a study of early T cells in non-severe SARS-CoV-2 infection. Across the study: Sequenced bulk RNA came from whole blood that was unsorted, and chains were unpaired. General study results and limits: Sequences matched to VDJdb favored anti-spike CD8 responses, while private and CD4 specificities were missed.

Unique molecular identifiers were added to individual cDNA molecules. TCRdb ran MiXCR on the 5' RACE reads and lists one entry per CDR3 protein. The sample lists 70,000 or so distinct CDR3 sequences; 10% were seen once. In this sample, this clonotype turned up many times. The target antigen is unknown. This CDR3 is built from 14 residues. Losses at the gene ends were 0 bases for V and 4 bases for J; bases not matched to a gene: 2. Germline loops: CDR1 GTSNPN, CDR2 SVGIG (reference sequence). The sequence derives from an adult who was a healthcare worker with PCR-confirmed SARS-CoV-2 infection or an uninfected control (not recorded which). The source was whole blood, collected at baseline. The rearrangement joins TRBV30 to TRBJ2-3; TRBD1 matches at 9 bases. CDR3 sequence (DNA): TGTGCCTGGAGTGTACAGGGGGCGGCAGATACGCAGTATTTT. Its translation is CAWSVQGAADTQYF.